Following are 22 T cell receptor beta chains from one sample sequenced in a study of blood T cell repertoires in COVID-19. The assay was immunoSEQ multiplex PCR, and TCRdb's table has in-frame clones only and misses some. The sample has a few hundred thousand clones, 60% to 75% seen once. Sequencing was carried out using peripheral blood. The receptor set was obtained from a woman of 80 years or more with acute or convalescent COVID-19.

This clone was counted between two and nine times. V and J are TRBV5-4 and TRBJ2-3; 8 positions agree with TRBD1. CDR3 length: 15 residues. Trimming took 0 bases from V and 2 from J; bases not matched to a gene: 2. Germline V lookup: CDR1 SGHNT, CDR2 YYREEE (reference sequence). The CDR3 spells CASSLGGQVTDTQYF. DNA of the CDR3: TGTGCCAGCAGCTTGGGGGGACAGGTCACAGATACGCAGTATTTT.

The CDR3 region is CASSASSGTGGFGPSGTQYF. The CDR3 coding sequence is TGCGCCAGCAGCGCATCGTCTGGGACAGGGGGCTTCGGGCCGTCAGGGACCCAGTACTTC. The rearrangement uses TRBV5-1 and TRBJ2-5; 12 bases are shared with TRBD1. Germline CDR1 reads SGHRS; CDR2 reads YFSETQ. CDR3 size: 20 residues. The J segment lost 7 bases and the V segment lost 4 bases, leaving 23 bases of the junction unmatched.

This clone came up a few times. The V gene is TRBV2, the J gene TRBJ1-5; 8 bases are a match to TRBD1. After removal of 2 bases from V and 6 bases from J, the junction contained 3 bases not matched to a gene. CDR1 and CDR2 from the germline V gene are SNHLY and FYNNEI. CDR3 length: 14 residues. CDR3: CASSEQGAPQPQHF. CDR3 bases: TGTGCCAGCAGTGAACAGGGGGCGCCTCAGCCCCAGCATTTT.

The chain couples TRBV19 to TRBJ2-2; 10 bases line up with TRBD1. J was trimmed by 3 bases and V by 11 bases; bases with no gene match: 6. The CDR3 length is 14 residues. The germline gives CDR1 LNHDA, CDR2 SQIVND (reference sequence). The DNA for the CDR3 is TGTGCCGCCTCCGGGACAGGGGACACCGGGGAGCTGTTTTTT. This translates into CAASGTGDTGELFF.

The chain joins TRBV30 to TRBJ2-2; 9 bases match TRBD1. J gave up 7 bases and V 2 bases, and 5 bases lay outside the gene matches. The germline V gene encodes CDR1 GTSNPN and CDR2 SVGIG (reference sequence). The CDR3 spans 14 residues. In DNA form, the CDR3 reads TGTGCCTGGAGTTTACAGGGGGCTGGCGGGGAGCTGTTTTTT. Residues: CAWSLQGAGGELFF.

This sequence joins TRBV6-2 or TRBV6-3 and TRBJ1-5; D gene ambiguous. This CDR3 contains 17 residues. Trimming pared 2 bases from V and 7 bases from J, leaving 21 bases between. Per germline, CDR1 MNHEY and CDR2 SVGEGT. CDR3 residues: CASSYAFGLPAEQPQHF. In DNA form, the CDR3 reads TGTGCCAGCAGTTACGCTTTCGGACTTCCTGCCGAACAGCCCCAGCATTTT.

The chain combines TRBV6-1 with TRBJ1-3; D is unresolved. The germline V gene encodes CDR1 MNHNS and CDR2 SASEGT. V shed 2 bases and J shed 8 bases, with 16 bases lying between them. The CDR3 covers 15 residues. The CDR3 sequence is CASSENRRTLDTIYF. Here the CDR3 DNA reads TGTGCCAGCAGTGAAAATAGGAGGACCCTAGACACCATATATTTT.

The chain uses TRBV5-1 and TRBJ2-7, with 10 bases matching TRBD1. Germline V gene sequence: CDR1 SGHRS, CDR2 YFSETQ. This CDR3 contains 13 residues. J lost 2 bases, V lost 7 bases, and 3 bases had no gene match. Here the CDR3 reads CASQGTGAYEQYF. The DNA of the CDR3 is TGCGCCAGCCAAGGGACAGGGGCCTACGAGCAGTACTTC.

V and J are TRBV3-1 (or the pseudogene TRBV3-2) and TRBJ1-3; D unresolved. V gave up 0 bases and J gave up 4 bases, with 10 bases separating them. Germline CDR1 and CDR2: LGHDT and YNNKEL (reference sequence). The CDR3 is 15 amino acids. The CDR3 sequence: CASSQDQVPGNTIYF. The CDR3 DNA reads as TGTGCCAGCAGCCAAGATCAGGTTCCAGGAAACACCATATATTTT.

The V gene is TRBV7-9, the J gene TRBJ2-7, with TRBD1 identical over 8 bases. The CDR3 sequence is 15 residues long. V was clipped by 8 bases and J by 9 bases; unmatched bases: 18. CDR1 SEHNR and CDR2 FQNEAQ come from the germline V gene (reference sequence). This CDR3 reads CASGISTGQAYAQYF. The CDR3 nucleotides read TGTGCCAGCGGGATCTCGACGGGACAGGCCTATGCGCAGTACTTC.

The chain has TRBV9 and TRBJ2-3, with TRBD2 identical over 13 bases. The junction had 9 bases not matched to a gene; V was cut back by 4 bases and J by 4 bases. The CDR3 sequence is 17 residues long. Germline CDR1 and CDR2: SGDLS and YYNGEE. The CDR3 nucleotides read TGTGCCAGCAGCTCGGGACTAGCGGGGCTTAGTGCAGATACGCAGTATTTT. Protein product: CASSSGLAGLSADTQYF.

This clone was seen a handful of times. The CDR3 is CASRPDSYEQYF. CDR3 nucleotides: TGTGCCAGCAGACCCGACAGTTACGAGCAGTACTTC. This sequence joins TRBV6-5 and TRBJ2-7; D possibly corresponds to TRBD1 (5 bases). Germline CDR1 and CDR2: MNHEY and SVGAGI. The CDR3 runs 12 residues. Trimming removed 6 bases from V and 4 bases from J, with 10 bases in between.

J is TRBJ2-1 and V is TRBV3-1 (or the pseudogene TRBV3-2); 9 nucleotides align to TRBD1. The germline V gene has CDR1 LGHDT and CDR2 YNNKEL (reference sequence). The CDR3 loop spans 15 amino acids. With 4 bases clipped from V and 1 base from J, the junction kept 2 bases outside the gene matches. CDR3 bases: TGTGCCAGCAGCCCGACAGGGGGTTCCTACAATGAGCAGTTCTTC. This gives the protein CASSPTGGSYNEQFF.

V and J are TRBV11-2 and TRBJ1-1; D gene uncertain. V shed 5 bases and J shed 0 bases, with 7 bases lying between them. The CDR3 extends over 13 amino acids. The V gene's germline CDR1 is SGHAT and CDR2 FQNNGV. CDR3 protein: CASSAAVNTEAFF. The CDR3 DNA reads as TGTGCCAGCAGCGCGGCGGTGAACACTGAAGCTTTCTTT.

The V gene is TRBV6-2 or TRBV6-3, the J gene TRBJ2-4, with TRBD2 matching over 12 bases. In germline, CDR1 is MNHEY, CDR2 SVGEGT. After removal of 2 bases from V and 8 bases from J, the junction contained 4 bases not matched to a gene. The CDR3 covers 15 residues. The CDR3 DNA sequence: TGTGCCAGCAGTTACCCGACTAGCGGGGGATACATTCAGTACTTC. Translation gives CASSYPTSGGYIQYF.

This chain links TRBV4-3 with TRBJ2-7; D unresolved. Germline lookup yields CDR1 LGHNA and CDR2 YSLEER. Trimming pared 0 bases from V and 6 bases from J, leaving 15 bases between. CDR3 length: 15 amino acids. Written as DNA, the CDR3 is TGCGCCAGCAGCCAAGAATATGGCAGGTCCGCCGAGCAGTACTTC. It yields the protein CASSQEYGRSAEQYF.

CDR3 coding DNA: TGTGCCAGCAGTGAAGCCGGGCTAGCGGGATCGGCAGATACGCAGTATTTT. Protein sequence: CASSEAGLAGSADTQYF. This sequence joins TRBV6-1 and TRBJ2-3, with TRBD2 matching over 9 bases. The CDR3 covers 17 residues. CDR1 is MNHNS and CDR2 is SASEGT in the germline V gene. Trimming at V came to 0 bases and at J to 4 bases, leaving 8 bases not matched to a gene.

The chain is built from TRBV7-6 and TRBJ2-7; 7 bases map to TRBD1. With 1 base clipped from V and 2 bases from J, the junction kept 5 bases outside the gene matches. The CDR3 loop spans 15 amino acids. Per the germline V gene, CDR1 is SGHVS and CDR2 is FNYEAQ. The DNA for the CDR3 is TGTGCCAGCAGCTTAGGAGGGGGCTCGACCTACGAGCAGTACTTC. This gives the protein CASSLGGGSTYEQYF.

The CDR3, as DNA: TGTGCCTATCTCCAGGGACAGGGCTTCTCTGGGGCCAACGTCCTGACTTTC. Its translation is CAYLQGQGFSGANVLTF. This chain joins TRBV30 and TRBJ2-6; the match to TRBD1 covers 9 bases. The CDR3 sequence is 17 residues long. Losses at the gene ends were 7 bases for V and 0 bases for J; bases not matched to a gene: 10. Germline lookup yields CDR1 GTSNPN and CDR2 SVGIG (reference sequence).

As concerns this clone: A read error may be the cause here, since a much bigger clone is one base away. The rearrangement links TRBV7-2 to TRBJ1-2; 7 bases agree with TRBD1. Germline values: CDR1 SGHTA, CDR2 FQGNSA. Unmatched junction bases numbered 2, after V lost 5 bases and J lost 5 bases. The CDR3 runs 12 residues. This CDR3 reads CASSPTGYGYTF. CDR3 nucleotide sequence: TGTGCCAGCAGCCCGACAGGGTATGGCTACACCTTC.

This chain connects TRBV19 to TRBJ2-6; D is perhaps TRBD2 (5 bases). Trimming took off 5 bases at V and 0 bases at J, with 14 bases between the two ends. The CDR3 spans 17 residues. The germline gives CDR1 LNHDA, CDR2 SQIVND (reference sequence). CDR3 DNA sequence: TGTGCCAGTAGTGGGTCGCCGGGGAGCTCTGGGGCCAACGTCCTGACTTTC. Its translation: CASSGSPGSSGANVLTF.

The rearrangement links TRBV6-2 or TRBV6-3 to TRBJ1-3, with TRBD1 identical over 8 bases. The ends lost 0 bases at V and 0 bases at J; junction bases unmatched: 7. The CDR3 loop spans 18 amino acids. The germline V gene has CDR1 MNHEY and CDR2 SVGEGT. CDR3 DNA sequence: TGTGCCAGCAGTTACTCGAGGGGACAGGCTACCTCTGGAAACACCATATATTTT. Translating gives CASSYSRGQATSGNTIYF.